Listed here is a single TCR beta chain. Its specificity is not known. The repertoire was sequenced with immunoSEQ multiplex PCR; TCRdb's copy has only in-frame clones and lacks some. The sample shows tens of thousands of clones, under 90% of them seen only once. The data belong to a study of PD-1 blockade in classical Hodgkin lymphoma. Notes on the study in general: It was CD4+ TCR diversity, not CD8+, that rose significantly by C4D1. Possibly reflecting disease activity or prior therapy, repertoire differences have causes that remain undefined. TCR diversity at baseline was reported to be reduced in newly diagnosed patients relative to healthy donors.

Relapses following autologous stem cell transplantation were seen in all patients, with brentuximab vedotin exposure varying. This CDR3 is 14 amino acids long. CDR1 SGHRS and CDR2 YFSETQ come from the germline V gene. The ends were cut back, 4 bases at V and 4 bases at J, with 14 bases in the middle. The rearrangement joins TRBV5-1 to TRBJ2-5; no clear D. The clonotype was recovered from a human donor with classical Hodgkin lymphoma. The specimen was peripheral blood mononuclear cells (PBMCs), collected at baseline. This chain's CDR3 is CASSGPQGLETQYF. The CDR3 bases are TGCGCCAGCAGCGGGCCCCAAGGGTTAGAGACCCAGTACTTC.